This T cell receptor (beta chain) emerged from a study of T cell responses to AZD1222 COVID-19 vaccine. Study at large: Second-dose schedules of about 4 or about 12 weeks were combined.

Method: immunoSEQ multiplex PCR; TCRdb's copy keeps in-frame clones and lacks some. The table includes 140,000 or so clones, 88% detected once. About this clone: Its matching antigen is unknown.

Overall study results and limits: Nearly half of spike-specific TCRs reportedly go after variant regions that carry no mutations. Without day 14 samples, only post-peak T cell repertoires were studied. Donors, mostly white British, included more females; clonal diversity was possibly underestimated.

This receptor was identified in an adult in good health. The sample consisted of peripheral blood, taken on day 0 of AZD1222 vaccination.

Here the CDR3 reads CASSPLTGSMNTEAFF. The CDR3 region has the DNA TGTGCCAGCTCACCCTTGACAGGATCTATGAACACTGAAGCTTTCTTT. The chain has TRBV18 and TRBJ1-1; a weak D match, TRBD1 (6 bases). CDR1 is KGHSH, CDR2 LQKENI, per germline. This CDR3 comprises 16 residues. Trimming took off 3 bases at V and 0 bases at J, with 14 bases between the two ends.